These T cell receptor beta chains were read from a single sample in a study of T cell clonotyping in hematopoietic cell transplantation. Sequenced by immunoSEQ multiplex PCR; TCRdb stores in-frame clones only, minus some. In the table there are approximately 41,000 clones, roughly 96% of which are singletons. Material for sequencing was peripheral blood mononuclear cells. The receptor set was obtained from a man in his thirties or forties in good health. Some clones in this sample may be carry-over from other donors' samples. The CDR3 runs from the conserved cysteine through the conserved F or W. A D gene is named only where the DNA matches it firmly. Clone size, where shown, is once, few, many, or a class for clones that have expanded.

clone_size: NA; d_call: NA; v_call: TRBV4-1; j_call: TRBJ1-1; cdr3_aa: CASSQDLGDRWAFF; cdr3_nt: TGCGCCAGCAGCCAAGATCTGGGGGACCGCTGGGCTTTCTTT
clone_size: NA; d_call: NA; v_call: TRBV5-1; j_call: TRBJ2-7; cdr3_aa: CASSQQVIGEQYF; cdr3_nt: TGCGCCAGCAGCCAGCAGGTTATAGGCGAGCAGTACTTC
clone_size: NA; d_call: NA; v_call: TRBV25-1; j_call: TRBJ1-2; cdr3_aa: CASRGTTSNYGYTF; cdr3_nt: TGTGCCAGCAGGGGTACTACCTCTAACTATGGCTACACCTTC
clone_size: NA; d_call: NA; v_call: TRBV11-2; j_call: TRBJ2-7; cdr3_aa: CASSPNSGTPGEQYF; cdr3_nt: TGTGCCAGCAGCCCGAACTCCGGGACTCCAGGGGAGCAGTACTTC
clone_size: NA; d_call: TRBD1; v_call: TRBV27; j_call: TRBJ1-2; cdr3_aa: CASRGTASHYGYTF; cdr3_nt: TGTGCCAGCAGGGGGACAGCCTCGCACTATGGCTACACCTTC
clone_size: once; d_call: NA; v_call: TRBV7-3; j_call: TRBJ2-3; cdr3_aa: CASSLTGTDTQYF; cdr3_nt: TGTGCCAGCAGCCTCACAGGCACAGATACGCAGTATTTT
clone_size: NA; d_call: NA; v_call: TRBV6-4; j_call: TRBJ1-5; cdr3_aa: CASSDSRGGTQHF; cdr3_nt: TGTGCCAGCAGTGACTCTCGTGGGGGGACCCAGCATTTT
clone_size: NA; d_call: TRBD1; v_call: TRBV5-4; j_call: TRBJ1-2; cdr3_aa: CASSWGTGTNYGYTF; cdr3_nt: TGTGCCAGCAGCTGGGGGACAGGGACTAACTATGGCTACACCTTC
clone_size: few; d_call: NA; v_call: TRBV15; j_call: TRBJ2-7; cdr3_aa: CATSIEGGSEQYF; cdr3_nt: TGTGCCACCAGCATCGAGGGAGGTAGCGAGCAGTACTTC
clone_size: NA; d_call: NA; v_call: TRBV5-4; j_call: TRBJ1-4; cdr3_aa: CASSLGGVTNEKLFF; cdr3_nt: TGTGCCAGCAGCTTGGGGGGGGTTACTAATGAAAAACTGTTTTTT
clone_size: NA; d_call: TRBD1; v_call: TRBV11-2; j_call: TRBJ1-1; cdr3_aa: CASSSGGTEAFF; cdr3_nt: TGTGCCAGCAGCTCAGGGGGCACTGAAGCTTTCTTT
clone_size: NA; d_call: NA; v_call: TRBV7-2; j_call: TRBJ2-7; cdr3_aa: CASSLGGGSSYEQYF; cdr3_nt: TGTGCCAGCAGCTTAGGAGGGGGGAGCTCCTACGAGCAGTACTTC
clone_size: NA; d_call: NA; v_call: TRBV9; j_call: TRBJ2-7; cdr3_aa: CASSVGGDSYEQYF; cdr3_nt: TGTGCCAGCAGCGTAGGGGGCGACTCCTACGAGCAGTACTTC
clone_size: NA; d_call: NA; v_call: TRBV6-1; j_call: TRBJ1-2; cdr3_aa: CASSEAGRFYGYTF; cdr3_nt: TGTGCCAGCAGTGAAGCCGGGAGATTCTATGGCTACACCTTC
clone_size: NA; d_call: TRBD2; v_call: TRBV27; j_call: TRBJ2-5; cdr3_aa: CASSPIVELAGQETQYF; cdr3_nt: TGTGCCAGCAGTCCCATCGTGGAGCTAGCGGGACAAGAGACCCAGTACTTC
clone_size: NA; d_call: TRBD1; v_call: TRBV6-1; j_call: TRBJ1-1; cdr3_aa: CASSLTGVFDTEAFF; cdr3_nt: TGTGCCAGCAGTCTGACAGGGGTTTTCGACACTGAAGCTTTCTTT
clone_size: NA; d_call: NA; v_call: TRBV29-1; j_call: TRBJ2-1; cdr3_aa: CSVGRGIGGNEQFF; cdr3_nt: TGCAGCGTTGGAAGGGGAATTGGCGGTAATGAGCAGTTCTTC
clone_size: NA; d_call: NA; v_call: TRBV11-2; j_call: TRBJ2-1; cdr3_aa: CASSPDRGDYNEQFF; cdr3_nt: TGTGCCAGCAGTCCCGATAGGGGGGATTACAATGAGCAGTTCTTC
clone_size: NA; d_call: TRBD2; v_call: TRBV7-2; j_call: TRBJ2-7; cdr3_aa: CASSSRTGTSYEQYF; cdr3_nt: TGTGCCAGCAGTTCCCGGACCGGGACTAGCTACGAGCAGTACTTC
clone_size: NA; d_call: TRBD1; v_call: TRBV19; j_call: TRBJ2-3; cdr3_aa: CASSILGDSPDTQYF; cdr3_nt: TGTGCCAGTAGTATATTAGGGGACAGTCCCGATACGCAGTATTTT
clone_size: NA; d_call: TRBD2; v_call: TRBV29-1; j_call: TRBJ2-7; cdr3_aa: CSVSGLVALEQYF; cdr3_nt: TGCAGCGTCTCGGGACTAGTGGCTCTCGAGCAGTACTTC
clone_size: NA; d_call: TRBD1; v_call: TRBV15; j_call: TRBJ2-1; cdr3_aa: CATSPNPGQGGVEQFF; cdr3_nt: TGTGCCACCAGCCCGAACCCGGGACAGGGTGGAGTAGAGCAGTTCTTC
clone_size: NA; d_call: NA; v_call: TRBV7-9; j_call: TRBJ2-7; cdr3_aa: CASSASGPSYEQYF; cdr3_nt: TGTGCCAGCAGCGCCTCAGGGCCCTCCTACGAGCAGTACTTC
clone_size: NA; d_call: NA; v_call: TRBV19; j_call: TRBJ1-4; cdr3_aa: CASSILVGGAVEKLFF; cdr3_nt: TGTGCCAGTAGTATACTGGTGGGGGGCGCGGTTGAAAAACTGTTTTTT
clone_size: NA; d_call: NA; v_call: TRBV7-2; j_call: TRBJ2-3; cdr3_aa: CASSHTDTQYF; cdr3_nt: TGTGCCAGCAGCCACACAGATACGCAGTATTTT
clone_size: NA; d_call: NA; v_call: TRBV6-1; j_call: TRBJ1-4; cdr3_aa: CASSEDLQGLEKLFF; cdr3_nt: TGTGCCAGCAGTGAAGATTTGCAGGGTCTCGAAAAACTGTTTTTT
clone_size: NA; d_call: NA; v_call: TRBV9; j_call: TRBJ2-3; cdr3_aa: CASSLSGQFKVGDTQYF; cdr3_nt: TGTGCCAGCAGCCTAAGCGGACAGTTCAAGGTAGGAGATACGCAGTATTTT
clone_size: NA; d_call: TRBD2; v_call: TRBV5-6; j_call: TRBJ2-1; cdr3_aa: CASSLISGSEDEQFF; cdr3_nt: TGTGCCAGCAGCTTGATTAGCGGGAGTGAGGATGAGCAGTTCTTC
clone_size: NA; d_call: NA; v_call: TRBV5-5; j_call: TRBJ1-1; cdr3_aa: CASSPGGANTEAFF; cdr3_nt: TGTGCCAGCAGTCCCGGGGGTGCGAACACTGAAGCTTTCTTT
clone_size: NA; d_call: NA; v_call: TRBV5-1; j_call: TRBJ1-6; cdr3_aa: CASSLLNWDSPLHF; cdr3_nt: TGCGCCAGCAGCTTGCTCAATTGGGATTCACCCCTCCACTTT
clone_size: NA; d_call: NA; v_call: TRBV19; j_call: TRBJ2-1; cdr3_aa: CASSPRGPYNEQFF; cdr3_nt: TGTGCCAGTAGTCCTCGAGGGCCCTACAATGAGCAGTTCTTC
clone_size: NA; d_call: NA; v_call: TRBV5-6; j_call: TRBJ1-4; cdr3_aa: CASSLGRPGANEKLFF; cdr3_nt: TGTGCCAGCAGCTTGGGGCGTCCAGGGGCCAATGAAAAACTGTTTTTT
clone_size: NA; d_call: NA; v_call: TRBV10-3; j_call: TRBJ2-7; cdr3_aa: CAISESTASYEQYF; cdr3_nt: TGTGCCATCAGTGAGTCGACAGCGTCCTACGAGCAGTACTTC
clone_size: NA; d_call: TRBD2; v_call: TRBV5-4; j_call: TRBJ2-7; cdr3_aa: CASSLRLAGKSEQYF; cdr3_nt: TGTGCCAGCAGCTTGCGGCTAGCGGGCAAATCCGAGCAGTACTTC
clone_size: NA; d_call: TRBD2; v_call: TRBV6-4; j_call: TRBJ2-5; cdr3_aa: CAKLLSGSQETQYF; cdr3_nt: TGTGCCAAGTTACTTAGCGGGAGTCAAGAGACCCAGTACTTC
clone_size: NA; d_call: NA; v_call: TRBV5-6; j_call: TRBJ2-5; cdr3_aa: CASSLGTKGETQYF; cdr3_nt: TGTGCCAGCAGCTTGGGGACGAAAGGGGAGACCCAGTACTTC
clone_size: NA; d_call: NA; v_call: TRBV19; j_call: TRBJ2-1; cdr3_aa: CASSIGQENEQFF; cdr3_nt: TGTGCCAGTAGTATAGGCCAGGAAAACGAGCAGTTCTTC